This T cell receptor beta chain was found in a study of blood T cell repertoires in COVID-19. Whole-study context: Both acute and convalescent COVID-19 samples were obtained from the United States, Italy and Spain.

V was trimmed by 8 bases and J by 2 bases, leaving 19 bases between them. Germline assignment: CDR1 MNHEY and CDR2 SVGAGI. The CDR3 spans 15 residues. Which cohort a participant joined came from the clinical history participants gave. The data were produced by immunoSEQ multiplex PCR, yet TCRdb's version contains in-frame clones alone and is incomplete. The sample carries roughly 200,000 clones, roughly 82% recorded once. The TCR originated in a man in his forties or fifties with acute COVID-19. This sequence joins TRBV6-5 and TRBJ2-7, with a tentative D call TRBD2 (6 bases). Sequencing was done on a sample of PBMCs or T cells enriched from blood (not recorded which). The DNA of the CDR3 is TGTGCCAGCCGGGGGAGACTGGACTCACCCTACGAGCAGTACTTC. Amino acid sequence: CASRGRLDSPYEQYF.